This TCR beta chain was recorded in a study of cytomegalovirus exposure and HLA in healthy donors. About the research overall: From approximately 170 million T cells, an earlier analysis saw approximately 110 million unique TCR beta sequences. Study outcomes and limitations: It was taken for granted in presence/absence analyses that sequencing depth across donors was roughly uniform. Trimming of TCR beta V- and J-genes showed a link, identified in a later analysis, to a missense DCLRE1C variant.

In germline, CDR1 is KGHSH, CDR2 LQKENI. V was clipped by 3 bases and J by 5 bases; unmatched bases: 12. The CDR3 has 16 amino acids. Turning to this clone: Its antigen is unidentified.

The PCR ran on 60 Vbeta and 13 Jbeta primers. Original analysis: Later, 65 million to 90 million unique TCR beta chains were counted in an analysis, and about 10 million of them were shared. TCRdb's copy holds only in-frame clones and misses some; the assay was immunoSEQ multiplex PCR. V, J and clone size were drawn from that table, and D and trimming were deduced from the DNA. The listing contains about 130,000 clones. The sequenced material came from PBMCs. The chain has TRBV18 and TRBJ1-1, with 7 nucleotides matching TRBD1. The source of this sequence is a woman between 40 and 50 years old in good health and CMV-seropositive. The CDR3 spells CASSPLVDRAGTEAFF. The CDR3 DNA reads TGTGCCAGCTCACCGTTGGTTGACAGGGCTGGGACTGAAGCTTTCTTT.